Following are 31 T cell receptor beta chains from one sample sequenced in a study of cytomegalovirus exposure and HLA in healthy donors. The PCR contained 60 Vbeta and 13 Jbeta primers. Profiled with immunoSEQ multiplex PCR; TCRdb holds only in-frame clones, not every one. The data show around 200,000 clones, around 80% seen once. Sequenced input: PBMCs. Every receptor here comes from a woman aged 40 to 55 in good health and CMV-seronegative.

The chain has TRBV7-2 and TRBJ1-1; TRBD1 aligns across 11 bases. The CDR3 runs to 16 residues. Germline trimming cut 5 bases from V and 0 bases from J; bases unmatched to any gene: 5. Per germline, CDR1 SGHTA and CDR2 FQGNSA. The CDR3: CASSPWTGGVNTEAFF. The CDR3 DNA is TGTGCCAGCAGCCCCTGGACAGGGGGCGTGAACACTGAAGCTTTCTTT. Combining the CDR3 with reference TRBV7-2 and TRBJ1-1 gives the whole variable domain GAGVSQSPSNKVTEKGKDVELRCDPISGHTALYWYRQSLGQGLEFLIYFQGNSAPDKSGLPSDRFSAERTGGSVSTLTIQRTQQEDSAVYLCASSPWTGGVNTEAFFGQGTRLTVV.

This clone was seen a handful of times. The CDR3 region is CASSLGGVSGANVLTF. The DNA for the CDR3 is TGTGCCAGCAGCTTGGGGGGGGTGTCCGGGGCCAACGTCCTGACTTTC. The gene calls are TRBV5-4 and TRBJ2-6; the D gene is possibly TRBD2 (6 bases). Germline CDR1 and CDR2: SGHNT and YYREEE (reference sequence). This CDR3 comprises 16 residues. With 0 bases removed from V and 4 bases from J, the gap between germline ends came to 11 bases.

V usage is TRBV12-1 and J usage is TRBJ1-2; the table's D call, TRBD1, was not checked against the DNA. TRBV12-1 has pseudogene status. The CDR3 runs 16 residues. The CDR3 reads CASSLDDRGLRYGYTF. DNA for the CDR3: TGTGCCAGCAGCTTGGACGACAGGGGTTTAAGGTATGGCTACACCTTC.

The chain recombines TRBV7-8 with TRBJ2-1; 7 positions agree with TRBD2. The germline gives CDR1 SGHVS, CDR2 FQNEAQ. The CDR3 is 17 amino acids. The V segment lost 4 bases and the J segment 6 bases; nucleotides outside the gene matches: 15. The CDR3 DNA reads as TGTGCCAGCAGCTCCTCAGGAAGGACTAGAGTTCTCAATGAGCAGTTCTTC. As protein: CASSSSGRTRVLNEQFF.

V usage is TRBV9 and J usage is TRBJ2-3; D possibly corresponds to TRBD2 (6 bases). The CDR3 spans 15 residues. V gave up 7 bases and J gave up 3 bases, with 18 bases separating them. In germline, CDR1 is SGDLS, CDR2 YYNGEE. CDR3 sequence (DNA): TGTGCCAGCGCAAGAGGGACTTCCACAACAGATACGCAGTATTTT. It translates to CASARGTSTTDTQYF.

This rearrangement joins TRBV5-4 to TRBJ2-1; maybe TRBD1 (6 bases). Germline assignment: CDR1 SGHNT and CDR2 YYREEE (reference sequence). The CDR3 has 17 amino acids. V lost 4 bases, J lost 1 base, and 18 bases lay in between. The CDR3 DNA reads as TGTGCCAGCAGCCGAGCCCGCCGGACAGTGTCCTACAATGAGCAGTTCTTC. It translates to CASSRARRTVSYNEQFF. Variable domain in full (rest from reference TRBV5-4 and TRBJ2-1): ETGVTQSPTHLIKTRGQQVTLRCSSQSGHNTVSWYQQALGQGPQFIFQYYREEENGRGNFPPRFSGLQFPNYSSELNVNALELDDSALYLCASSRARRTVSYNEQFFGPGTRLTVL.

This chain uses TRBV7-2 with TRBJ2-3; D not resolved. This CDR3 region has 12 residues. The germline V gene encodes CDR1 SGHTA and CDR2 FQGNSA. Trimming removed 4 bases at V and 7 bases at J, with 9 bases between. CDR3 residues: CASSSRRHTQYF. The CDR3 DNA follows: TGTGCCAGCAGCTCTAGAAGGCATACGCAGTATTTT.

The DNA of the CDR3 is TGTGCCAGCAGCTTAGTCAGGGCAGCTGAGCAGTTCTTC. Its translation is CASSLVRAAEQFF. This rearrangement joins TRBV13 to TRBJ2-1, with D perhaps matching TRBD1 (5 bases). The CDR3 has 13 amino acids. With 1 base removed from V and 9 bases from J, the gap between germline ends came to 10 bases. CDR1 is PRHDT, CDR2 FYEKMQ, per germline (reference sequence). Full variable domain (outside the CDR3, taken from reference TRBV13 and TRBJ2-1): AAGVIQSPRHLIKEKRETATLKCYPIPRHDTVYWYQQGPGQDPQFLISFYEKMQSDKGSIPDRFSAQQFSDYHSELNMSSLELGDSALYFCASSLVRAAEQFFGPGTRLTVL.

The J gene is TRBJ2-1, the V gene TRBV27; 11 bases are shared with TRBD2. Germline V gene sequence: CDR1 MNHEY, CDR2 SMNVEV (reference sequence). V gave up 5 bases and J gave up 3 bases; unmatched junction bases: 3. The CDR3 contains 15 residues. CDR3 DNA sequence: TGTGCCAGCAGTCCGGGACTAGCGGTCTACAATGAGCAGTTCTTC. Translation: CASSPGLAVYNEQFF.

The gene calls are TRBV28 and TRBJ1-5; 7 bases align to TRBD1. Trimming at V came to 5 bases and at J to 3 bases, leaving 7 bases not matched to a gene. CDR3 length: 15 amino acids. Germline CDR1 and CDR2: MDHEN and SYDVKM. The CDR3 DNA is TGTGCCAGCAGTCGCCTGACAGGGTCCAATCAGCCCCAGCATTTT. This translates into CASSRLTGSNQPQHF.

The chain carries TRBV6-5 and TRBJ2-5; TRBD1 agrees at 7 bases. Germline V gives CDR1 MNHEY, CDR2 SVGAGI. V shed 6 bases, J shed 5 bases, and the junction held 12 bases outside the gene matches. The CDR3 covers 15 residues. The CDR3 region has the DNA TGTGCCAGCAGCCTCTTTGCAGGGGGATTTGAGACCCAGTACTTC. Residues: CASSLFAGGFETQYF.

The CDR3, as DNA: TGTGCCAGCAGCCCTGGCGGGACAGGGGGGGAGACCCAGTACTTC. This translates into CASSPGGTGGETQYF. This chain links TRBV7-2 with TRBJ2-5; 11 bases are shared with TRBD1. CDR1 is SGHTA, CDR2 FQGNSA, per germline. V lost 5 bases to trimming and J lost 5 bases; unmatched junction nucleotides: 7. CDR3 length: 15 amino acids. Together with reference TRBV7-2 and TRBJ2-5, the CDR3 gives the full variable domain: GAGVSQSPSNKVTEKGKDVELRCDPISGHTALYWYRQSLGQGLEFLIYFQGNSAPDKSGLPSDRFSAERTGGSVSTLTIQRTQQEDSAVYLCASSPGGTGGETQYFGPGTRLLVL.

This chain joins TRBV28 and TRBJ2-5; 10 bases agree with TRBD2. CDR3 size: 16 residues. After removal of 2 bases from V and 5 bases from J, the junction contained 8 bases not matched to a gene. Per germline, CDR1 MDHEN and CDR2 SYDVKM. CDR3 nucleotides: TGTGCCAGCAGTTTACCCAGCGGGGGGGCCACCGAGACCCAGTACTTC. As protein: CASSLPSGGATETQYF.

CDR3 sequence reads: CASSSQGGEQFF. CDR3 nucleotides: TGCGCCAGCAGCTCTCAGGGTGGTGAGCAGTTCTTC. This rearrangement joins TRBV5-1 to TRBJ2-1; possibly TRBD1 for D (5 bases). The CDR3 has 12 residues. Germline CDR1 SGHRS, CDR2 YFSETQ. V was trimmed by 3 bases and J by 9 bases, leaving 10 bases between them.

CDR3 sequence: CASHHPGKNTEAFF. The CDR3 nucleotides read TGTGCCAGTCACCACCCCGGGAAGAACACTGAAGCTTTCTTT. The chain recombines TRBV19 with TRBJ1-1; D gene uncertain. The CDR3 is made up of 14 amino acids. V lost 8 bases and J lost 1, with 14 bases in between. Germline V gene lookup returns CDR1 LNHDA and CDR2 SQIVND (reference sequence).

The chain combines TRBV6-5 with TRBJ1-5; 8 bases align to TRBD1. From germline, CDR1 is MNHEY and CDR2 SVGAGI. Unmatched junction bases numbered 7, after V lost 4 bases and J lost 5 bases. The CDR3 consists of 15 residues. As DNA, the CDR3 is TGTGCCAGCAGTTCTGACAGGGGAGGCGATCAGCCCCAGCATTTT. Its translation: CASSSDRGGDQPQHF.

DNA for the CDR3: TGTGCCAGCAGCATCCCGGACAGGGACGAGCAGTACTTC. Its translation: CASSIPDRDEQYF. The gene calls are TRBV13 and TRBJ2-7; 8 bases are shared with TRBD1. V lost 5 bases and J lost 5; bases outside the gene matches: 5. Germline-derived CDR1 and CDR2 are PRHDT and FYEKMQ (reference sequence). The CDR3 is 13 amino acids. Full variable domain (rest looked up from reference TRBV13 and TRBJ2-7): AAGVIQSPRHLIKEKRETATLKCYPIPRHDTVYWYQQGPGQDPQFLISFYEKMQSDKGSIPDRFSAQQFSDYHSELNMSSLELGDSALYFCASSIPDRDEQYFGPGTRLTVT.

The CDR3, as DNA: TGTGCCAGCAGGGGGGGAACCTACGAGCAGTACTTC. This gives the protein CASRGGTYEQYF. The V call is TRBV2, the J call TRBJ2-7; a weak D match, TRBD2 (6 bases). V dropped 6 bases and J dropped 2 bases, with 8 bases sitting between them. Germline V lookup: CDR1 SNHLY, CDR2 FYNNEI. The CDR3 covers 12 residues.

This clone has more than one count but fewer than ten. This chain joins TRBV2 and TRBJ1-3; 9 positions agree with TRBD1. Germline V gene data show CDR1 as SNHLY and CDR2 as FYNNEI. The junction had 6 bases not matched to a gene; V was cut back by 4 bases and J by 2 bases. The CDR3 sequence is 16 residues long. This CDR3 is CASSVGTGRTGNTIYF. The CDR3 nucleotides are TGTGCCAGCAGTGTGGGGACAGGGAGGACTGGAAACACCATATATTTT.

CDR3 sequence (DNA): TGTGCTAGTGGTTTGGACTATTTTGGAGCTTTCTTT. Protein: CASGLDYFGAFF. The chain links TRBV12-5 to TRBJ1-1; D gene unclear. The CDR3 is 12 residues long. Germline V gene sequence: CDR1 LGHNT, CDR2 FRNRAP. The V gene lost 1 base and the J gene lost 10 bases, with 10 bases spanning the gap.

The chain recombines TRBV27 with TRBJ2-1; TRBD2 agrees at 9 bases. The CDR3 is 19 amino acids. Germline CDR1 reads MNHEY; CDR2 reads SMNVEV (reference sequence). The junction had 17 bases not matched to a gene; V was cut back by 4 bases and J by 4 bases. For the CDR3, the DNA is TGTGCCAGCAGTTCTCACCTACAGTCCTGGACTAGCGAATACAATGAGCAGTTCTTC. This encodes CASSSHLQSWTSEYNEQFF.

In regard to this clone: One junction end does not reproduce the germline sequence, and a read error may be involved. V gene TRBV7-9 combines with J gene TRBJ2-5; TRBD2 matches 7 bases. The tail of the sequence fits TRBJ2-7 better, so the J call may be wrong. Germline V gene sequence: CDR1 SEHNR, CDR2 FQNEAQ (reference sequence). This CDR3 has 12 residues. CDR3 protein: CSSSLTSDEQYF. In DNA, the CDR3 is TGTTCCAGCAGTCTCACTAGCGACGAGCAGTACTTC.

This clone showed up just once. J is TRBJ2-1 and V is TRBV7-9; 11 bases match TRBD2. The CDR3 totals 15 residues. Germline CDR1 and CDR2: SEHNR and FQNEAQ (reference sequence). Trimming at V came to 4 bases and at J to 9 bases, leaving 8 bases not matched to a gene. In DNA form, the CDR3 reads TGTGCCAGCAGCTACCTAGCGGGAGGCCGCAGTGAGCAGTTCTTC. Amino acids: CASSYLAGGRSEQFF.

The rearrangement links TRBV6-1 to TRBJ2-5; TRBD2 matches 7 bases. The CDR3 length is 14 residues. With V trimmed by 6 bases and J by 2 bases, 6 bases remained unmatched. Germline CDR1 MNHNS, CDR2 SASEGT. The CDR3 DNA reads as TGTGCCAGCAGGCGGGAGAAGGCGCAAGAGACCCAGTACTTC. Translating gives CASRREKAQETQYF.

The rearrangement uses TRBV19 and TRBJ1-2; no reliable D call. The CDR3 extends over 12 amino acids. Germline V gene sequence: CDR1 LNHDA, CDR2 SQIVND (reference sequence). The ends were cut back, 5 bases at V and 8 bases at J, with 12 bases in the middle. The CDR3 loop is CASSLGTMGYTF. The CDR3 DNA sequence: TGTGCCAGTAGTCTTGGTACTATGGGCTACACCTTC.

The chain links TRBV7-2 to TRBJ1-1, with D perhaps matching TRBD1 (5 bases). V lost 5 bases and J lost 1, with 11 bases in between. CDR1 and CDR2 from the germline V gene are SGHTA and FQGNSA. The CDR3 consists of 14 residues. CDR3 in DNA: TGTGCCAGCAGCCTGGGGGGAAAGAACACTGAAGCTTTCTTT. The encoded protein is CASSLGGKNTEAFF.

This clone was detected a few times. The chain joins TRBV5-1 to TRBJ1-1; D is possibly TRBD1 (6 bases). Trimming took 0 bases from V and 4 from J, leaving 16 bases between them. The CDR3 length is 16 residues. In germline, CDR1 is SGHRS, CDR2 YFSETQ. The CDR3 region has the DNA TGCGCCAGCAGCTTGGACCCAGGGGAGGGTAGCACTGAAGCTTTCTTT. Translated: CASSLDPGEGSTEAFF.

The chain employs TRBV28 and TRBJ1-5; D gene unclear. V gave up 5 bases and J gave up 4 bases, with 3 bases separating them. The CDR3 totals 11 residues. Germline CDR1 is MDHEN and CDR2 is SYDVKM. This CDR3 is CASSTNQPQHF. The DNA for the CDR3 is TGTGCCAGCAGTACTAATCAGCCCCAGCATTTT.

This sequence joins TRBV7-3 and TRBJ2-1, with D uncertain. The CDR3 is 15 residues long. V lost 2 bases to trimming and J lost 6 bases, with 14 bases between them. Looked up from germline, CDR1 is SGHTA and CDR2 is FQGTGA. CDR3 DNA: TGTGCCAGCAGCTTAGAAGGTTTGAGGTCCAATGAGCAGTTCTTC. Its protein product is CASSLEGLRSNEQFF.

V is TRBV7-8 and J is TRBJ1-4; D remains ambiguous. The germline gives CDR1 SGHVS, CDR2 FQNEAQ. The CDR3 contains 13 residues. Trimming took 6 bases from V and 4 from J, leaving 9 bases between them. The DNA of the CDR3 is TGTGCCAGCAGAGCGGGAAATAATGAAAAACTGTTTTTT. It yields the protein CASRAGNNEKLFF.

This chain joins TRBV7-2 and TRBJ1-5; no firm D call. V lost 3 bases and J 1 base, leaving 4 bases between the germline ends. This CDR3 spans 13 amino acids. Germline V gene sequence: CDR1 SGHTA, CDR2 FQGNSA. The CDR3 coding sequence is TGTGCCAGCAGCTTTCGGAGCAATCAGCCCCAGCATTTT. Its translation: CASSFRSNQPQHF.